Shown below are 7 T cell receptor beta chains from a single sample sequenced in a study of metastatic and nonmetastatic thyroid tumors. Thyroid surgery was performed in patients who had received no treatment beforehand. TCRdb re-called clones from the PCR reads using MiXCR. The data contain roughly 61,000 clones, roughly 4% of them singletons. The material sequenced was blood. Receptors originate from a female donor with papillary thyroid cancer or a benign thyroid nodule (not recorded which). Some clones in this sample may be carry-over from other donors' samples.

This clone is medium-sized by share. This chain uses TRBV28 with TRBJ1-2; 7 bases align to TRBD1. The V and J ends lost 2 bases and 2 bases, in that order; junction bases with no gene match: 5. The CDR3 contains 15 residues. Germline-derived CDR1 and CDR2 are MDHEN and SYDVKM. The CDR3 region is CASSLTAGGNYGYTF. CDR3 coding DNA: TGTGCCAGCAGTTTAACGGCAGGGGGAAACTATGGCTACACCTTC.

This clone came up many times. This chain connects TRBV4-2 to TRBJ1-1; maybe TRBD1 (6 bases). V lost 4 bases and J lost 1, with 13 bases in between. The germline V gene has CDR1 LGHNA and CDR2 YNFKEQ. CDR3 length: 15 amino acids. The CDR3 DNA reads as TGTGCCAGCAGCCGGCTACAGGGTGGGAACACTGAAGCTTTCTTT. Its translation is CASSRLQGGNTEAFF.

This clone was seen at least ten times. In the same sample, other DNA sequences code for this CDR3. CDR3 DNA: TGTGCCAGCAGTGAAAAGGAAAGCCTCAAGGGGACCCAGTACTTC. This gives the protein CASSEKESLKGTQYF. The rearrangement links TRBV2 to TRBJ2-5; unclear D gene. V was clipped by 2 bases and J by 7 bases, with 17 bases between them. CDR3 length: 15 amino acids. Germline values: CDR1 SNHLY, CDR2 FYNNEI.

J is TRBJ2-7 and V is TRBV2; D is undetermined. Germline V gene sequence: CDR1 SNHLY, CDR2 FYNNEI. The CDR3 length is 11 residues. Trimming took off 5 bases at V and 5 bases at J, with 7 bases between the two ends. For the CDR3, the DNA is TGTGCCAGCAGTACTGAAGACGAGCAGTACTTC. Encoded protein: CASSTEDEQYF.

The chain joins TRBV9 to TRBJ1-4; the D gene is possibly TRBD1 (6 bases). Germline V CDR1 and CDR2: SGDLS, YYNGEE. Trimming left V 0 bases short and J 5 bases short, with 11 bases between. CDR3 length: 15 amino acids. The CDR3 loop reads CASSVGTAPNEKLFF. The CDR3, as DNA: TGTGCCAGCAGCGTAGGGACAGCCCCCAATGAAAAACTGTTTTTT.

V gene TRBV19 combines with J gene TRBJ1-5; D not certain. The CDR3 sequence is 16 residues long. V gave up 5 bases and J gave up 3 bases, with 17 bases separating them. Germline lookup yields CDR1 LNHDA and CDR2 SQIVND (reference sequence). The CDR3 nucleotides read TGTGCCAGTAGTTCCCCCGCCTACGGCTTCAATCAGCCCCAGCATTTT. This gives the protein CASSSPAYGFNQPQHF.

This clone has more than one count but fewer than ten. This chain joins TRBV28 and TRBJ1-2; 7 bases line up with TRBD1. Per germline, CDR1 MDHEN and CDR2 SYDVKM. Losses at the gene ends were 8 bases for V and 9 bases for J; bases not matched to a gene: 15. The CDR3 covers 14 residues. CDR3 DNA sequence: TGTGCCAGCCGAACAGGGGCTACCATCCATTGCTACACCTTC. Translated: CASRTGATIHCYTF.